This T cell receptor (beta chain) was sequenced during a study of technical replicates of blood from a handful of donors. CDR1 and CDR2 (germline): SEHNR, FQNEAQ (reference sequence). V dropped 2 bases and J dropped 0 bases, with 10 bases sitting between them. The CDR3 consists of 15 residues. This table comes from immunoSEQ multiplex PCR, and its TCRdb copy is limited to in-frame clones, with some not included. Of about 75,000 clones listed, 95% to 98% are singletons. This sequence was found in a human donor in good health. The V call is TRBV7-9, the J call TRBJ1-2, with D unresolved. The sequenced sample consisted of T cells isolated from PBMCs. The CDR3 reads CASSLRSDSNYGYTF. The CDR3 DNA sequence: TGTGCCAGCAGCTTAAGGTCGGACTCTAACTATGGCTACACCTTC. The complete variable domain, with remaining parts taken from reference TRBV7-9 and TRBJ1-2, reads DTGVSQNPRHKITKRGQNVTFRCDPISEHNRLYWYRQTLGQGPEFLTYFQNEAQLEKSRLLSDRFSAERPKGSFSTLEIQRTEQGDSAMYLCASSLRSDSNYGYTFGSGTRLTVV.